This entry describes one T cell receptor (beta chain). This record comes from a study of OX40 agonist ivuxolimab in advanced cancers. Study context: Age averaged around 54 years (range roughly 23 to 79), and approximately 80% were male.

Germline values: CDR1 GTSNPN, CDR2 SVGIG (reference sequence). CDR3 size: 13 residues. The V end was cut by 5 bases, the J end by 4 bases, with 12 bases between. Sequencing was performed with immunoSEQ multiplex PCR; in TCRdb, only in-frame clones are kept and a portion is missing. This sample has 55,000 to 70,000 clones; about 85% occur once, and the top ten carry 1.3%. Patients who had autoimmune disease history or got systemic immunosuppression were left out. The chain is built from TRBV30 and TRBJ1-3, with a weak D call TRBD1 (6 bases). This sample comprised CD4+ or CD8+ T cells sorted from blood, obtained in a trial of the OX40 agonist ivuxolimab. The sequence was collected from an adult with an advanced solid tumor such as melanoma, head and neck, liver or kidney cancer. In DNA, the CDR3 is TGTGCCTGGGACCAGGGGAGGGGAAACACCATATATTTT. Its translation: CAWDQGRGNTIYF.